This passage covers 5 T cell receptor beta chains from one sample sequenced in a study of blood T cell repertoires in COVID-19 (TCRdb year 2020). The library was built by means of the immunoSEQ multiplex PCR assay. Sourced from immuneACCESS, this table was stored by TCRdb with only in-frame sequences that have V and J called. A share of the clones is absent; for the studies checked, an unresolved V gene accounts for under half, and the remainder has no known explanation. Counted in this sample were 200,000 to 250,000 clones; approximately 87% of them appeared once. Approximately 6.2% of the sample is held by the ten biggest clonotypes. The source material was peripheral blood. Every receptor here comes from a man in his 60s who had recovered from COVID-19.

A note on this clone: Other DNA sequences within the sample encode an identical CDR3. In DNA form, the CDR3 reads TGCGCCAGCAGCTTAACAGGGCTCCACGAGCAGTACTTC. This sequence encodes CASSLTGLHEQYF. This chain links TRBV5-1 with TRBJ2-7; TRBD1 might be the D (6 bases). The CDR3 sequence is 13 residues long. Trimming removed 2 bases from V and 5 bases from J, with 11 bases in between. CDR1 and CDR2 from the germline V gene are SGHRS and YFSETQ.

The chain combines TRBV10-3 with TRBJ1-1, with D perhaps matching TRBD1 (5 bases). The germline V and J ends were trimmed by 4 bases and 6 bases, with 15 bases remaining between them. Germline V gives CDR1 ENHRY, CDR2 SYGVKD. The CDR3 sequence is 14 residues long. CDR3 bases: TGTGCCATCAGTGTTTCTTCAGGGCAAGCTGAAGCTTTCTTT. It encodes CAISVSSGQAEAFF.

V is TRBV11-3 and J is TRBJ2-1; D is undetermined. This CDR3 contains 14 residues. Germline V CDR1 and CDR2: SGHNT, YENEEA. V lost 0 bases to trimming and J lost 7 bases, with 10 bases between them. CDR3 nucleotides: TGTGCCAGCAGCTTAGATAGCTTAATGAATGAGCAGTTCTTC. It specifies CASSLDSLMNEQFF.

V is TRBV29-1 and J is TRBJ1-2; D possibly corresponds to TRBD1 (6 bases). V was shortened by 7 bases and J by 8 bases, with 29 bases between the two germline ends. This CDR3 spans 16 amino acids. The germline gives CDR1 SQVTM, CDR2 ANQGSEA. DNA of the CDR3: TGCAGCGGCGGTCCGGGACATTCCGCCCGCTTGGGGGGCTACACCTTC. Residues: CSGGPGHSARLGGYTF.

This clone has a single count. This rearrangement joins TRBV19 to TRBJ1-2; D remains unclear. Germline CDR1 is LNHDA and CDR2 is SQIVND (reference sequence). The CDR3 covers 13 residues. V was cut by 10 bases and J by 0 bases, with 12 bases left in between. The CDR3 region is CATQAETNYGYTF. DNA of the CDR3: TGTGCCACTCAGGCAGAGACTAACTATGGCTACACCTTC.